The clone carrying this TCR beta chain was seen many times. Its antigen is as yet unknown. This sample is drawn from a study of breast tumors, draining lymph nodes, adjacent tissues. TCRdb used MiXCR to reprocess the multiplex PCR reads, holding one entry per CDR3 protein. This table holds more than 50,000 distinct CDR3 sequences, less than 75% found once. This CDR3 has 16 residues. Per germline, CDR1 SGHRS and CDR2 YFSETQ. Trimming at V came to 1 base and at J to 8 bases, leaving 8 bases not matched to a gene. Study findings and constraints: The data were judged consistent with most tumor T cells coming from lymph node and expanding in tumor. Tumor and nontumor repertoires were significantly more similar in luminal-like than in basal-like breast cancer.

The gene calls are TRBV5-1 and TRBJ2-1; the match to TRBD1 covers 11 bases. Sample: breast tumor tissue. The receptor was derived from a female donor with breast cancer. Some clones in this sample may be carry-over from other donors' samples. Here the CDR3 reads CASSLWAGQGVDEQFF. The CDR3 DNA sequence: TGCGCCAGCAGCTTGTGGGCGGGACAGGGGGTGGATGAGCAGTTCTTC.